The 8 T cell receptor beta chains listed next were all sequenced from one sample in a study of shared clonotypes between healthy human individuals. Assay: immunoSEQ multiplex PCR; the TCRdb copy retains only in-frame clones and omits some. This sample yields around 2.5 million clones, of which roughly 93% are seen a single time; about 0.39% belongs to the top ten. The sample consisted of naive CD4+ T cells from PBMCs. Subset here: CD45RA+ positively selected. Receptor source: a man between 18 and 29 years old in good health. Some clones in this sample may be carry-over from other donors' samples.

The chain recombines TRBV28 with TRBJ2-6; D unresolved. This CDR3 is 16 amino acids long. Germline V gene sequence: CDR1 MDHEN, CDR2 SYDVKM. Trimming cost V 5 bases and J 4 bases, with 15 bases left between them. CDR3 protein: CASSPSPRSGANVLTF. CDR3 DNA sequence: TGTGCCAGCAGTCCGAGTCCACGGTCAGGGGCCAACGTCCTGACTTTC.

J is TRBJ2-5 and V is TRBV27, with 7 nucleotides matching TRBD2. The CDR3 is 15 amino acids. Germline CDR1 reads MNHEY; CDR2 reads SMNVEV (reference sequence). V lost 3 bases and J lost 0; bases outside the gene matches: 4. The CDR3 region is CASSFLGGNQETQYF. The CDR3 DNA reads as TGTGCCAGCAGTTTCCTCGGGGGGAACCAAGAGACCCAGTACTTC.

The genes are TRBV9 and TRBJ2-7; 8 positions agree with TRBD2. V shed 1 base and J 7 bases; nucleotides not matched to a gene: 10. The germline gives CDR1 SGDLS, CDR2 YYNGEE. This CDR3 spans 15 amino acids. This CDR3 reads CASSVSSGSLGEQYF. DNA for the CDR3: TGTGCCAGCAGCGTATCCAGCGGGAGTTTGGGAGAGCAGTACTTC.

The CDR3 DNA sequence: TGTGCCAGCAGACCAGGACGTCCTAACACTGAAGCTTTCTTT. Protein sequence: CASRPGRPNTEAFF. This chain connects TRBV6-6 to TRBJ1-1; D gene uncertain. Trimming shortened V by 6 bases and J by 2 bases, and 13 bases separated the two germline ends. The CDR3 runs 14 residues. Germline-derived CDR1 and CDR2 are MNHNY and SVGAGI (reference sequence).

The gene calls are TRBV5-6 and TRBJ1-6; possibly TRBD1 for D (6 bases). The CDR3 runs to 12 residues. Germline V lookup: CDR1 SGHDT, CDR2 YYEEEE. Trimming stripped 4 bases from V and 10 bases from J, with 9 bases between. Here the CDR3 reads CASSQDRSPLHF. CDR3 coding DNA: TGTGCCAGCAGCCAGGACAGATCACCCCTCCACTTT. The whole variable domain, remainder taken from reference TRBV5-6 and TRBJ1-6, is DAGVTQSPTHLIKTRGQQVTLRCSPKSGHDTVSWYQQALGQGPQFIFQYYEEEERQRGNFPDRFSGHQFPNYSSELNVNALLLGDSALYLCASSQDRSPLHFGNGTRLTVT.

The J gene is TRBJ2-5, the V gene TRBV5-1; 7 nucleotides line up with TRBD1. The germline gives CDR1 SGHRS, CDR2 YFSETQ. Losses at the gene ends were 4 bases for V and 1 base for J; bases not matched to a gene: 10. This CDR3 contains 16 residues. The CDR3 DNA sequence: TGCGCCAGCAGCCGCGAAAATCGACAGGGCCAAGAGACCCAGTACTTC. Amino acids: CASSRENRQGQETQYF.

The rearrangement links TRBV2 to TRBJ2-6, with D perhaps being TRBD1 or TRBD2 (6 bases each). The CDR3 contains 18 residues. V was trimmed by 5 bases and J by 0 bases, leaving 17 bases between them. CDR1 and CDR2 from the germline V gene are SNHLY and FYNNEI. The CDR3 nucleotides read TGTGCCAGCAGTCGCGGGACAAAAAAAAACTCTGGGGCCAACGTCCTGACTTTC. Protein product: CASSRGTKKNSGANVLTF.

The rearrangement links TRBV7-6 to TRBJ2-1; weak D call: TRBD2 (6 bases). Germline V gives CDR1 SGHVS, CDR2 FNYEAQ. Trimming took 0 bases from V and 4 from J, leaving 13 bases between them. This CDR3 region has 16 residues. CDR3 protein: CASSLASVAVYNEQFF. Here the CDR3 DNA reads TGTGCCAGCAGCTTAGCGTCGGTAGCGGTGTACAATGAGCAGTTCTTC.